What follows is one TCR beta chain and its context. The antigen is not known. CDR3 length: 15 residues. The germline V gene encodes CDR1 GTSNPN and CDR2 SVGIG (reference sequence). V was pared by 2 bases and J by 12 bases, with 12 bases of the junction left unmatched. The sample is drawn from a study of T cells after yellow fever vaccination. Study-wide results and limits: Contaminating bulk clonotypes could be abundant in FACS-sorted repertoires. Reappearance after the booster was observed for most primary-vaccination clones (about 97% CD4, roughly 88% CD8). Some clonotypes were seen in both the CD4 and the CD8 compartments. These made up a small share and likely arose from convergent recombination.

Making TCR cDNA involved 5'RACE template switching, which added UMIs and a universal primer site. Each CDR3 protein is one row after TCRdb ran MiXCR on the 5' RACE reads. The sample lists a few hundred thousand distinct CDR3 sequences; 8.7% were seen once. The sequencing used CD4+ T cells sorted from PBMCs, collected 5 days after the yellow fever booster vaccination. This clonotype originated in a man aged 18-30 years who received the YFV17D yellow fever vaccine. This sequence joins TRBV30 and TRBJ2-1, with 11 positions matching TRBD2. This chain's CDR3 is CAWSLLAGVSIGQFF. CDR3 bases: TGTGCCTGGAGTCTACTAGCGGGGGTGTCTATTGGGCAGTTCTTC. The whole variable domain, remainder taken from reference TRBV30 and TRBJ2-1, is SQTIHQWPATLVQPVGSPLSLECTVEGTSNPNLYWYRQAAGRGLQLLFYSVGIGQISSEVPQNLSASRPQDRQFILSSKKLLLSDSGFYLCAWSLLAGVSIGQFFGPGTRLTVL.